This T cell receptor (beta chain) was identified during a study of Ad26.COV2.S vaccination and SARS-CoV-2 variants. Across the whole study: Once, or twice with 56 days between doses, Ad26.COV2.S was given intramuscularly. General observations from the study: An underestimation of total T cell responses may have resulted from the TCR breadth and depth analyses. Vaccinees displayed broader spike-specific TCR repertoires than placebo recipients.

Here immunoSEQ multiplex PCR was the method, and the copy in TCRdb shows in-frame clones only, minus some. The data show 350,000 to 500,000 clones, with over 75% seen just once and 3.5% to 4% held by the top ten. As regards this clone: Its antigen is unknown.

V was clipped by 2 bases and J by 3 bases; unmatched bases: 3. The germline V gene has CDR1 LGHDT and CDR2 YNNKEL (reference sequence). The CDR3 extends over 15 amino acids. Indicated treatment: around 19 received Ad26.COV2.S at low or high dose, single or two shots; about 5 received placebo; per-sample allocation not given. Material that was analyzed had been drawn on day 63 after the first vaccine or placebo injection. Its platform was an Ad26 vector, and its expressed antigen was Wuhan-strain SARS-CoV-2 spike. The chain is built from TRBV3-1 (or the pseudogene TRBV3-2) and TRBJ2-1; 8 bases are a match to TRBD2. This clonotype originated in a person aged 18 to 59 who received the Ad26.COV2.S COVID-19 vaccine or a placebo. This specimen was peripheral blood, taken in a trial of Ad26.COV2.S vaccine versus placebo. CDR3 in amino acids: CASSQRGGDYNEQFF. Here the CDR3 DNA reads TGTGCCAGCAGCCAACGGGGGGGTGACTACAATGAGCAGTTCTTC.